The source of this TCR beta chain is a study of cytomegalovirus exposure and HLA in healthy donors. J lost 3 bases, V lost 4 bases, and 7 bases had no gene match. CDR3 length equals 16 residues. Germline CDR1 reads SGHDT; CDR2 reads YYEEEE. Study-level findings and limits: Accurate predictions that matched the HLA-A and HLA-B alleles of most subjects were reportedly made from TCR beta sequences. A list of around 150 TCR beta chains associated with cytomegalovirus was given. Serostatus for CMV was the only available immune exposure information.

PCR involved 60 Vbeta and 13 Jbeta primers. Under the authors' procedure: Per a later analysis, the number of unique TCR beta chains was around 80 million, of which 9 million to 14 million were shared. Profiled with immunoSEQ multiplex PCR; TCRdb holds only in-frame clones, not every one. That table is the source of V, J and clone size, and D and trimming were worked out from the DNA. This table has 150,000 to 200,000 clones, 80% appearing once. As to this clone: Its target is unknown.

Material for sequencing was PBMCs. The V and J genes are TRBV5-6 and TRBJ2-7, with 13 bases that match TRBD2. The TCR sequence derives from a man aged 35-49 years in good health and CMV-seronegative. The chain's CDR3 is CASSPRLAGGLYEQYF. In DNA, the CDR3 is TGTGCCAGCAGCCCCCGACTAGCGGGGGGCCTCTACGAGCAGTACTTC.